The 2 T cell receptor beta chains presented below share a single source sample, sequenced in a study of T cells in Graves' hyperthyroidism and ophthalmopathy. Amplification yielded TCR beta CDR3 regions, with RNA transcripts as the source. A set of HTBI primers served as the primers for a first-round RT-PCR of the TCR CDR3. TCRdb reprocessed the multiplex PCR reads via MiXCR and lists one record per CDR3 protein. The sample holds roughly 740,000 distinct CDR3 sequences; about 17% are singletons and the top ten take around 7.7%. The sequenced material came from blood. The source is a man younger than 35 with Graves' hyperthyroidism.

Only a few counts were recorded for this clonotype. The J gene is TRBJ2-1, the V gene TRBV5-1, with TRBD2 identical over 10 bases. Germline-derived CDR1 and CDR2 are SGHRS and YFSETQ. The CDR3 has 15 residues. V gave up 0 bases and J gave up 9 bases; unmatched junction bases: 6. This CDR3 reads CASSLAPSGSGEQFF. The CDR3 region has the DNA TGCGCCAGCAGCTTGGCGCCTAGCGGGAGCGGTGAGCAGTTCTTC.

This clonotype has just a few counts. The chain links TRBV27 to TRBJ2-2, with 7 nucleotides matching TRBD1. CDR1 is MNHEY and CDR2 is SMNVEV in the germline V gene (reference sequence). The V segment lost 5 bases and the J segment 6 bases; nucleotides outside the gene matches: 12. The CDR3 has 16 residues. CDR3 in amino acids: CASSPRGQPGSGELFF. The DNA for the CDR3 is TGTGCCAGCAGTCCTCGGGGACAGCCGGGCTCCGGGGAGCTGTTTTTT.